This TCR beta chain is drawn from a study of control samples from healthy donors and cancer patients. This clone was found a few times. Assay: immunoSEQ multiplex PCR; the TCRdb copy retains only in-frame clones and omits some. The repertoire includes around 140,000 clones, 90% of them detected once, and 2.5% to 3% sits in the top ten. The CDR3 has 15 residues. CDR1 is SEHNR and CDR2 is FQNEAQ in the germline V gene (reference sequence). Trimming cost V 1 base and J 0 bases, with 7 bases left between them. The clonotype originates from a man between 35 and 55 years old in good health. The chain joins TRBV7-9 to TRBJ1-5; perhaps TRBD1 as D (5 bases). Sequencing was done on a sample of blood. CDR3 sequence: CASSLGGYSNQPQHF. The DNA for the CDR3 is TGTGCCAGCAGCTTAGGGGGGTATAGCAATCAGCCCCAGCATTTT.